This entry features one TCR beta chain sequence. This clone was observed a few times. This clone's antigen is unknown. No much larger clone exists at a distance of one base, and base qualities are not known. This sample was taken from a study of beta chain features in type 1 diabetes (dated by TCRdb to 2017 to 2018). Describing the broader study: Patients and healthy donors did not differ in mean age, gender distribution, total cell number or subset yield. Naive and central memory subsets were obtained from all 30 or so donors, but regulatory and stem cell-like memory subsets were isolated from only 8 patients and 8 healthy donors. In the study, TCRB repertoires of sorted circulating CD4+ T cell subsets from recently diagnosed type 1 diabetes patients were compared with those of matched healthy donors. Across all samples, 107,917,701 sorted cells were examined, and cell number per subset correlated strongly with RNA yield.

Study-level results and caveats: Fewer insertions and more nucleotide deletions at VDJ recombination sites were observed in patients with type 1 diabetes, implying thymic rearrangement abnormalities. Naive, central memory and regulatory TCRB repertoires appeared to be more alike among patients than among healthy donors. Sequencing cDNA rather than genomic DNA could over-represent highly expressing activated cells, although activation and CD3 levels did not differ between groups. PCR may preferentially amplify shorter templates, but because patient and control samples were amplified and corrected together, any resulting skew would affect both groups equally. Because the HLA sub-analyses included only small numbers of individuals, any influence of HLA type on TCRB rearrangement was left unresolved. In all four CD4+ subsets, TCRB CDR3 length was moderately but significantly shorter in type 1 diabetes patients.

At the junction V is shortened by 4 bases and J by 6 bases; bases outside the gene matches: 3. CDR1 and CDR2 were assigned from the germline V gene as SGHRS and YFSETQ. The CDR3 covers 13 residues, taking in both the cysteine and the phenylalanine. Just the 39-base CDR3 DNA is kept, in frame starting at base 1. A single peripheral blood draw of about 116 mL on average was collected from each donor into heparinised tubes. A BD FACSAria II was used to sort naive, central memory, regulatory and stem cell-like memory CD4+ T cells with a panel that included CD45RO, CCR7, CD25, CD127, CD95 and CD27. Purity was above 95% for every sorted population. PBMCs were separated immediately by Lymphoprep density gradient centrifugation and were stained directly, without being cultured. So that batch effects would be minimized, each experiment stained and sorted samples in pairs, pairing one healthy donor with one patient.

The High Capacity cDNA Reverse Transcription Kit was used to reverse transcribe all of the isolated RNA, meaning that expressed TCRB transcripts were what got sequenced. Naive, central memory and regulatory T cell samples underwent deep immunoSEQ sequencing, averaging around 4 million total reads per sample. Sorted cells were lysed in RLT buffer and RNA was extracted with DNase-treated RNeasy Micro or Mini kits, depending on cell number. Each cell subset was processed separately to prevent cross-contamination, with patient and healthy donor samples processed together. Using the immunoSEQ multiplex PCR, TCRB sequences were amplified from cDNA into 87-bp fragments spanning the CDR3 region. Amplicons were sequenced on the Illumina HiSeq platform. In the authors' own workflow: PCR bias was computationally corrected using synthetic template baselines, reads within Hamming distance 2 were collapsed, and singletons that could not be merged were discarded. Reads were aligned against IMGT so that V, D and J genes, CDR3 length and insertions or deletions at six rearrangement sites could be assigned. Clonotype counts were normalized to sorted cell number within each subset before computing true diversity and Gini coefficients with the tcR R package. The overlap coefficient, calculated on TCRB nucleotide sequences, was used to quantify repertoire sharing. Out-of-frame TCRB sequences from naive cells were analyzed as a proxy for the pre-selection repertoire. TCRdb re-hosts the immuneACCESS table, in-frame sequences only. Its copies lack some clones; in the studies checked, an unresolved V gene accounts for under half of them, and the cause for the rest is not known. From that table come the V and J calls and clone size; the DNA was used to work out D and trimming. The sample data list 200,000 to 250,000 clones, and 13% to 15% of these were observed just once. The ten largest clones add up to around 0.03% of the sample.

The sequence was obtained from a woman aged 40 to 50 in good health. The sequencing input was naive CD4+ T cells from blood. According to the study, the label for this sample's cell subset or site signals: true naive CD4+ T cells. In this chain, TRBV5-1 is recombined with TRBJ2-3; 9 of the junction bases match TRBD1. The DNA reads TGCGCCAGCAGCGGACAGGGGATGGATACGCAGTATTTT. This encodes CASSGQGMDTQYF.